This is a list of T cell receptor beta chains from one sample in a study of blood T cell repertoires in COVID-19. This table comes from immunoSEQ multiplex PCR, and its TCRdb copy is limited to in-frame clones, with some not included. The data contain 85,000 to 120,000 clones, about four fifths of them singletons. The sequencing sample was made of peripheral blood. These receptors originate from a woman aged 60 to 75 with acute or convalescent COVID-19. CDR3s include the opening cysteine and the closing phenylalanine or tryptophan. A D gene is named only where the DNA matches it firmly. Only part of the rows carry a size: once, few, many, or a class if the clone is expanded.

cdr3_nt: TGTGCCAGCTCTCGAAGCTCCGGGGAGCTGTTTTTT
cdr3_aa: CASSRSSGELFF
d_call: .
j_call: TRBJ2-2
clone_size: .
v_call: TRBV18

cdr3_nt: TGTGCCAGCAGCCTACCGGGAAGCTCCTACAATGAGCAGTTCTTC
cdr3_aa: CASSLPGSSYNEQFF
d_call: .
j_call: TRBJ2-1
clone_size: .
v_call: TRBV11-2

cdr3_nt: TGTGCCAGCAGCCGGGACAGTTACGTCCTGAACACTGAAGCTTTCTTT
cdr3_aa: CASSRDSYVLNTEAFF
d_call: TRBD1
j_call: TRBJ1-1
clone_size: .
v_call: TRBV5-5

cdr3_nt: TGTGCCAGCAGCTTAGGCCAGGGGGTGGCTGGCTACACCTTC
cdr3_aa: CASSLGQGVAGYTF
d_call: TRBD1
j_call: TRBJ1-2
clone_size: once
v_call: TRBV4-2

cdr3_nt: TGTGCCAGTAGTATCTGGGGAGGACACATGAACACTGAAGCTTTCTTT
cdr3_aa: CASSIWGGHMNTEAFF
d_call: .
j_call: TRBJ1-1
clone_size: .
v_call: TRBV19

cdr3_nt: TGTGCCAGCAGCCCTAGAGGAGCGGGTGAGCAGTACTTC
cdr3_aa: CASSPRGAGEQYF
d_call: .
j_call: TRBJ2-7
clone_size: .
v_call: TRBV13

cdr3_nt: TGTGCCAGCAGGTTTTTCACAGAAAACATTCAGTACTTC
cdr3_aa: CASRFFTENIQYF
d_call: .
j_call: TRBJ2-4
clone_size: .
v_call: TRBV5-6

cdr3_nt: TGTGCCAGCAGTAATATTATGGGGGCGAATGAGCAGTTCTTC
cdr3_aa: CASSNIMGANEQFF
d_call: .
j_call: TRBJ2-1
clone_size: .
v_call: TRBV27

cdr3_nt: TGCGCCAGCAGCTTGGGCGGAAATGAAAAACTGTTTTTT
cdr3_aa: CASSLGGNEKLFF
d_call: .
j_call: TRBJ1-4
clone_size: few
v_call: TRBV5-1

cdr3_nt: TGCGCCAGCAGCTTGTTTATGCCGGGAAATGAAAAACTGTTTTTT
cdr3_aa: CASSLFMPGNEKLFF
d_call: .
j_call: TRBJ1-4
clone_size: .
v_call: TRBV5-1

cdr3_nt: TGTGCCAGCAGCTTAGCTGCGGGGGATAGGGGTGAGCAGTTCTTC
cdr3_aa: CASSLAAGDRGEQFF
d_call: TRBD2
j_call: TRBJ2-1
clone_size: many
v_call: TRBV7-6

cdr3_nt: TGTGCCAGCAGAACAGTCACTAACTATGGCTACACCTTC
cdr3_aa: CASRTVTNYGYTF
d_call: .
j_call: TRBJ1-2
clone_size: .
v_call: TRBV2

cdr3_nt: TGCGCCAGCAGCTTGGCGACGGGTTCGGTCCCCTACGAGCAGTACTTC
cdr3_aa: CASSLATGSVPYEQYF
d_call: .
j_call: TRBJ2-7
clone_size: .
v_call: TRBV5-1

cdr3_nt: TGTGCCAGCAGAACTAGCGGGGGGTCAAACACCGGGGAGCTGTTTTTT
cdr3_aa: CASRTSGGSNTGELFF
d_call: TRBD2
j_call: TRBJ2-2
clone_size: .
v_call: TRBV4-2

cdr3_nt: TGTGCCAGCAGCGGGTTAGCGGGAGGGCCCTACAATGAGCAGTTCTTC
cdr3_aa: CASSGLAGGPYNEQFF
d_call: TRBD2
j_call: TRBJ2-1
clone_size: .
v_call: TRBV5-6

cdr3_nt: TGTGCCAGCAGTTCTATCTTCCAGGGGTATTCGGGCTACACCTTC
cdr3_aa: CASSSIFQGYSGYTF
d_call: .
j_call: TRBJ1-2
clone_size: .
v_call: TRBV7-9

cdr3_nt: TGTGCCAGCAGCTTCGGGGTGGTAGAGACCCAGTACTTC
cdr3_aa: CASSFGVVETQYF
d_call: .
j_call: TRBJ2-5
clone_size: .
v_call: TRBV5-8

cdr3_nt: TGTGCCAGCAGTTACGGTGGGGCAGGCAATCAGCCCCAGCATTTT
cdr3_aa: CASSYGGAGNQPQHF
d_call: .
j_call: TRBJ1-5
clone_size: .
v_call: TRBV6-2/TRBV6-3

cdr3_nt: TGTGCCAGTAGTAGGGAGGGGTCGAGAACTGAAGCTTTCTTT
cdr3_aa: CASSREGSRTEAFF
d_call: .
j_call: TRBJ1-1
clone_size: .
v_call: TRBV19

cdr3_nt: TGTGCCAGCAGCCTCGGGACAGGGGGCAACTATGGCTACACCTTC
cdr3_aa: CASSLGTGGNYGYTF
d_call: TRBD1
j_call: TRBJ1-2
clone_size: few
v_call: TRBV6-4

cdr3_nt: TGTGCCAGCAGACTGGTCGGGGGGACTGAAGCTTTCTTT
cdr3_aa: CASRLVGGTEAFF
d_call: .
j_call: TRBJ1-1
clone_size: .
v_call: TRBV6-5

cdr3_nt: TGTGCCAGCTCAGCCGACGGGATCCAAGAGACCCAGTACTTC
cdr3_aa: CASSADGIQETQYF
d_call: .
j_call: TRBJ2-5
clone_size: .
v_call: TRBV18

cdr3_nt: TGTGCCAGCAGCGTGGACAGGCTCTCTGGAAACACCATATATTTT
cdr3_aa: CASSVDRLSGNTIYF
d_call: TRBD1
j_call: TRBJ1-3
clone_size: .
v_call: TRBV5-5

cdr3_nt: TGTGCCAGCACCCTGGGGAGCTCTGGGGCCAACGTCCTGACTTTC
cdr3_aa: CASTLGSSGANVLTF
d_call: .
j_call: TRBJ2-6
clone_size: .
v_call: TRBV28